This TCR beta chain stems from a study of identical twins (dated by TCRdb to 2016 to 2017). Concerning the study at large: To test whether fetal clonotypes persist, the study used deep sequencing on TCR alpha and beta repertoires from monozygotic twins, unrelated adults of various ages, and cord blood. Replicate twin experiments were performed at different times using different library preparation protocols to rule out contamination. What the work shows at the level of the full study, not this receptor alone: Excess twin sharing in beta out-of-frame sequences was weaker because fewer shared sequences lowered the signal-to-noise ratio. Abundant cord blood beta clonotypes had fewer insertions, young adult naive repertoires showed a similar but weaker trend, and memory repertoires showed no such trend. Because the same donors could not be followed over many years, the conclusions depended on cross-sectional statistical analysis. In monozygotic twins, recombination models systematically underestimated out-of-frame TCR alpha sharing, but the models matched the sharing seen between unrelated individuals. Invariant T cells such as MAIT and iNKT could partly confound zero-insertion analyses, although diverse VJ usage argued against such confounding for most clonotypes. Out-of-frame TCR alpha sequences shared between twins showed an excess of low generation-probability sequences compared with coincidental sharing between unrelated individuals.

This clonotype came up a few times. Its antigen remains undetermined. No base-level quality is on record; no much larger clone is a single base apart. Only healthy Caucasian donors were included. Three pairs of female monozygotic twins, all aged about 18 to 30 years, made up the twin cohort. Peripheral blood mononuclear cells were the source from which RNA for the TCR libraries was isolated. The library came from 5' RACE. TCRdb shows the sequencer as Illumina HiSeq 2000. A universal primer binding site was introduced by template switching, and a unique molecular identifier was present in the final cDNA, enabling accurate counting of TCR cDNA molecules. First-strand cDNA for TCR alpha and beta chains was synthesized from specific primers in the conserved constant-segment region. To control for contamination, every cDNA library carried two barcodes: a SMART-Mk sample barcode plus Illumina barcodes. Two successive PCR steps introduced TruSeq adapter sequences along with Illumina sample barcodes. The TCR alpha and beta cDNA libraries were sequenced on the Illumina HiSeq platform using custom primers. The study's own analysis went as follows. Raw reads were processed with MiGEC to extract unique molecular identifiers, and MiXCR was used to determine CDR3 positions. Recombination models were inferred per individual with the repgenHMM and IGoR tools using an EM algorithm. Shared clonotypes were analyzed with the tcR package in R, and sharing was normalized by the product of cloneset sizes. Out-of-frame nonproductive sequences were analyzed to study raw recombination free of thymic and clonal selection effects. The public sequencing data were trimmed at Q25 with fastp and processed into clonotypes with MiXCR by TCRdb, which kept only in-frame beta chains. Identical CDR3 protein sequences are pooled into one entry, listed with their most common genes and DNA. The V and J calls follow TCRdb's processing rather than the paper's. For this sample the table gives hundreds of thousands of distinct CDR3 sequences, of which about 20% were detected only once. The leading ten clones occupy 4% to 5.5% of the sample.

The germline V and J ends show losses of 1 base and 0 bases respectively, and no gene match explains 4 bases of the junction. The germline V gene provides CDR1 SGHRS and CDR2 YFSETQ. The CDR3 holds 15 amino acids from the cysteine to the phenylalanine. The DNA shown is the 45-base CDR3, in frame from base 1. These data are also associated with another study on T cells expressing NK-cell markers. The second study's authors report: TCR beta-chain repertoires were profiled in sorted CD3+CD56+NKG2C+, CD3+CD56+NKG2C- and CD3+CD56-NKG2C+ T-cell subsets from seven or eight donors. Among the eight sequenced donors, seven were HCMV-seropositive and one was HCMV-seronegative. In several experiments an anti-gammadeltaTCR antibody was added to restrict sorting to alphabetaTCR-expressing T cells. In six donors, the dominant CD3+CD56+NKG2C+ clonotypes were found to rank among the top 10 CD8+ clonotypes and to make up about 1.0-7.5% of CD8+ T cells. Those dominant clonotypes were again the most abundant among CD3+CD56-NKG2C+ cells in a few donors, at about 25-65%. Whether the expanded NKG2C-expressing T cell clones were specific for HCMV antigens remained unclear. All eight donors whose samples were sequenced were randomly selected healthy volunteers, three of them men and five women. To determine HCMV serostatus, a commercial ELISA kit was used to detect HCMV-specific IgG in serum. Bulk peripheral blood T-cell repertoires were additionally sequenced from unsorted PBMC for several donors. Reads were demultiplexed and grouped by UMI with MIGEC, and clonotypes were assembled and quantified with MiTCR. To exclude erroneous sequences, any TCR cDNA sequence not supported by at least two reads was discarded. The tcR package was used for downstream repertoire analysis, and clonotypes were matched across fractions by CDR3 nucleotide sequence plus V segment. VDJmatch was used to annotate antigen specificity against VDJdb, with one amino acid substitution in CDR3 allowed.

Material: PBMCs. Here the chain combines TRBV5-1 and TRBJ2-7; the junction holds 7 bases that match TRBD2. The TCR originated in a woman aged 18-29 years in good health. The DNA sequence is as follows: TGCGCCAGCAGCTTGTCGGGACTATTCTCCTACGAGCAGTACTTC. Its amino acids are CASSLSGLFSYEQYF.